This TCR beta chain emerged from a study of Ad26.COV2.S vaccination and SARS-CoV-2 variants. Study information: The Ad26.COV2.S arm of the COV1001 trial was where the donor was placed. The vaccine Ad26.COV2.S was put into the muscle once, or twice with 56 days between.

The CDR3 totals 12 residues. V lost 8 bases, J lost 7 bases, and 4 bases stayed unmatched. CDR1 and CDR2 from the germline V gene are GTSNPN and SVGIG (reference sequence). Treatment noted: roughly 20 received Ad26.COV2.S at low or high dose, single or two shots; roughly five received placebo; per-sample allocation not given. Following the first vaccine or placebo injection, samples were taken on day 63. The study used a vaccine consisting of an Ad26 vector that expressed Wuhan-strain SARS-CoV-2 spike. Clones were sequenced by immunoSEQ multiplex PCR, and TCRdb holds only the in-frame ones, with some missing. Among hundreds of thousands of clones, 80% to 90% were seen once, and the ten largest hold 3.4%.

The receptor comes from a person aged 18-65 years who received the Ad26.COV2.S COVID-19 vaccine or a placebo. The source material was peripheral blood, sampled in a trial of Ad26.COV2.S vaccine versus placebo. The J gene is TRBJ2-2, the V gene TRBV30; 10 bases are shared with TRBD1. The CDR3 here is CAQGQGSGELFF. The CDR3 coding sequence is TGTGCCCAGGGACAGGGGAGCGGGGAGCTGTTTTTT.